One and the same sample provided the 7 T cell receptor beta chains below, sequenced in a study of blood T cell repertoires in COVID-19. TCRdb keeps only in-frame clones here, not all; method: immunoSEQ multiplex PCR. The table includes about 220,000 clones, about 86% detected once. Specimen: PBMCs or T cells enriched from blood (not recorded which). The receptor set was obtained from a woman in her forties or fifties with acute COVID-19.

This chain connects TRBV27 to TRBJ1-3; a possible D gene is TRBD1 (5 bases). Trimming left V 0 bases short and J 4 bases short, with 10 bases between. This CDR3 contains 15 residues. The germline CDR1 and CDR2 sequences are MNHEY and SMNVEV (reference sequence). CDR3 bases: TGTGCCAGCAGTTTATCACGGACAAGGGGAAACACCATATATTTT. It encodes CASSLSRTRGNTIYF.

This clone has only a few counts. This chain joins TRBV4-2 and TRBJ2-2, with D possibly being TRBD1 (6 bases). The CDR3 has 14 residues. Germline assignment: CDR1 LGHNA and CDR2 YNFKEQ. The V end was cut by 4 bases, the J end by 4 bases, with 10 bases between. The CDR3 loop is CASSPGQSTGELFF. CDR3 coding DNA: TGTGCCAGCAGCCCCGGACAGTCCACCGGGGAGCTGTTTTTT.

The chain's CDR3 is CATSREGLQGGYTF. The CDR3 nucleotides are TGTGCCACCAGCAGAGAAGGTCTGCAGGGAGGCTACACCTTC. This chain joins TRBV15 and TRBJ1-2, with a weak D call TRBD1 (5 bases). With 0 bases removed from V and 8 bases from J, the gap between germline ends came to 13 bases. Germline CDR1 is LNHNV and CDR2 is YYDKDF (reference sequence). The CDR3 spans 14 residues.

V gene TRBV20-1 combines with J gene TRBJ1-2; 7 bases are a match to TRBD1. This CDR3 is 12 amino acids long. Looked up from germline, CDR1 is DFQATT and CDR2 is SNEGSKA (reference sequence). V was pared by 3 bases and J by 8 bases, with 6 bases of the junction left unmatched. As DNA, the CDR3 is TGCAGTGCTAGTGGTACAGGGGTCGGCTACACCTTC. This encodes CSASGTGVGYTF.

This clone was observed a single time. The chain is built from TRBV10-3 and TRBJ2-1, with D unresolved. CDR1 and CDR2 (germline): ENHRY, SYGVKD. CDR3 length equals 14 residues. Trimming left V 3 bases short and J 1 base short, with 7 bases between. The CDR3 reads CAISEGGSYNEQFF. The CDR3 DNA is TGTGCCATCAGTGAAGGCGGTTCCTACAATGAGCAGTTCTTC.

In its sample, this clone was seen once. This chain links TRBV6-5 with TRBJ2-7; 7 nucleotides line up with TRBD1. With V trimmed by 0 bases and J by 2 bases, 4 bases remained unmatched. The germline CDR1 and CDR2 sequences are MNHEY and SVGAGI. The CDR3 totals 15 residues. CDR3 sequence (DNA): TGTGCCAGCAGTTACTCGGGACAGCAAACCTACGAGCAGTACTTC. The encoded protein is CASSYSGQQTYEQYF.

This clone has just one count. This chain joins TRBV6-5 and TRBJ1-2; no firm D call. V was trimmed by 3 bases and J by 0 bases, leaving 5 bases between them. This CDR3 contains 13 residues. Germline V lookup: CDR1 MNHEY, CDR2 SVGAGI. The CDR3 region has the DNA TGTGCCAGCAGTTATAGTGCTAACTATGGCTACACCTTC. It codes for CASSYSANYGYTF.